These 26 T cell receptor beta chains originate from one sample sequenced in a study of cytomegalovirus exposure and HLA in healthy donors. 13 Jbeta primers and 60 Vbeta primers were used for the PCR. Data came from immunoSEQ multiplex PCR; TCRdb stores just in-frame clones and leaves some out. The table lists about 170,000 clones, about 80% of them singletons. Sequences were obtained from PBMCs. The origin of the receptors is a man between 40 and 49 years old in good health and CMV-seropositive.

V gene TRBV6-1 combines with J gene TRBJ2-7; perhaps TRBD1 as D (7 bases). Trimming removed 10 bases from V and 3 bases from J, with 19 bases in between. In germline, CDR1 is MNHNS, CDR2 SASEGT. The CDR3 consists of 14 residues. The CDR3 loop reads CATDLQGRDYEQYF. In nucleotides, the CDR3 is TGTGCCACCGACCTACAGGGGCGGGACTACGAGCAGTACTTC.

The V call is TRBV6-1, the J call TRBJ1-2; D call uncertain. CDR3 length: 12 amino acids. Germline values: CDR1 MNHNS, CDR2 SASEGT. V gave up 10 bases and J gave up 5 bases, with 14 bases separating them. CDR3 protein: CATTDTVYGYTF. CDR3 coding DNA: TGTGCCACTACCGACACCGTATATGGCTACACCTTC.

The CDR3 reads CASSEQTGGPYEQYF. CDR3 bases: TGTGCCAGCAGTGAACAGACAGGGGGCCCCTACGAGCAGTACTTC. The V gene is TRBV2, the J gene TRBJ2-7; 10 nucleotides match TRBD1. The CDR3 is 15 residues long. CDR1 is SNHLY and CDR2 is FYNNEI in the germline V gene. J gave up 2 bases and V 2 bases, and 3 bases lay outside the gene matches.

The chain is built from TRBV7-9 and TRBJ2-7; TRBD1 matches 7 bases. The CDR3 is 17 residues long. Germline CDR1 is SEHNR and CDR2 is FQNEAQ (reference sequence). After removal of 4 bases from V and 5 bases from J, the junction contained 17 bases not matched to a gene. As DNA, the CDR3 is TGTGCCAGCAGCTCGATGATAAGACAGGGTGGTCTGGACGAGCAGTACTTC. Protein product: CASSSMIRQGGLDEQYF.

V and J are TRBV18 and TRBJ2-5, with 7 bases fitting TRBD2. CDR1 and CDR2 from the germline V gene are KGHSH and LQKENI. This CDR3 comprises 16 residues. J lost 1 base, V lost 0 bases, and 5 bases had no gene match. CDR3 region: CASSPPSKRGQETQYF. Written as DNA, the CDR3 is TGTGCCAGCTCACCACCAAGCAAGCGGGGCCAAGAGACCCAGTACTTC.

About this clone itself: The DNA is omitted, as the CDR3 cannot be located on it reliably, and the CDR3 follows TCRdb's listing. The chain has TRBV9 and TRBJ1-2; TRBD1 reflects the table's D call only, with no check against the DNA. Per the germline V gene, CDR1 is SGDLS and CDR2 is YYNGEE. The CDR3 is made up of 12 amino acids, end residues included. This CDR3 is CASSVWGRGTTF.

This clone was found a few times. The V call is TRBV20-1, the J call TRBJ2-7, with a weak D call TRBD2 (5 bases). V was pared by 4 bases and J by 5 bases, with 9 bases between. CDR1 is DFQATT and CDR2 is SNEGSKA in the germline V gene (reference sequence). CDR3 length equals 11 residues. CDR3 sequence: CSATLGDEQYF. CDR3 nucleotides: TGCAGTGCTACCTTGGGAGACGAGCAGTACTTC.

In nucleotides, the CDR3 is TGTGCCTGGAGTACCGGGGGAGCTGGAAACACCATATATTTT. Encoded protein: CAWSTGGAGNTIYF. This chain links TRBV30 with TRBJ1-3, with a tentative D call TRBD1 (5 bases). Germline CDR1 reads GTSNPN; CDR2 reads SVGIG (reference sequence). Trimming took off 2 bases at V and 2 bases at J, with 10 bases between the two ends. The CDR3 extends over 14 amino acids. Full variable domain (outside the CDR3, taken from reference TRBV30 and TRBJ1-3): SQTIHQWPATLVQPVGSPLSLECTVEGTSNPNLYWYRQAAGRGLQLLFYSVGIGQISSEVPQNLSASRPQDRQFILSSKKLLLSDSGFYLCAWSTGGAGNTIYFGEGSWLTVV.

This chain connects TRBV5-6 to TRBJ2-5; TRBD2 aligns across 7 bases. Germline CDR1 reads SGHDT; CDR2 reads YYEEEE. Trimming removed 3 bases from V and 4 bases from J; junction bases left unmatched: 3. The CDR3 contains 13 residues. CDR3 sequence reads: CASSWGRGETQYF. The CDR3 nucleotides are TGTGCCAGCAGCTGGGGGAGGGGAGAGACCCAGTACTTC.

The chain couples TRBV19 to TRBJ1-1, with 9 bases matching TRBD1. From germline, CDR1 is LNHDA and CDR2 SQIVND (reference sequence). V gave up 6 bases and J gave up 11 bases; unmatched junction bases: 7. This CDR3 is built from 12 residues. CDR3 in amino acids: CASRAGQGKAFF. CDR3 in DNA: TGTGCCAGTAGGGCGGGACAGGGCAAGGCTTTCTTT.

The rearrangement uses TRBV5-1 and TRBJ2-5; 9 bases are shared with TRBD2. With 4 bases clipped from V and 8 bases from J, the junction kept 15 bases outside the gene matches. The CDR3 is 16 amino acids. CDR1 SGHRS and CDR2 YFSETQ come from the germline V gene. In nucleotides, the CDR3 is TGCGCCAGCAGCGCGGGCCTAGCGGGGAGCAAGAGAACCCAGTACTTC. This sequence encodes CASSAGLAGSKRTQYF. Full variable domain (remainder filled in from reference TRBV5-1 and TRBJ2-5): KAGVTQTPRYLIKTRGQQVTLSCSPISGHRSVSWYQQTPGQGLQFLFEYFSETQRNKGNFPGRFSGRQFSNSRSEMNVSTLELGDSALYLCASSAGLAGSKRTQYFGPGTRLLVL.

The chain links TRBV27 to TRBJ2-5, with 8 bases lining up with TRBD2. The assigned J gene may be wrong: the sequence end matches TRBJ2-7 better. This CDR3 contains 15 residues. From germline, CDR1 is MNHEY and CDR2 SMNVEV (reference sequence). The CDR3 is CASSPRASGPYEQYF. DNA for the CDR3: TGTGCCAGCAGTCCCAGGGCTAGCGGGCCCTACGAGCAGTACTTC.

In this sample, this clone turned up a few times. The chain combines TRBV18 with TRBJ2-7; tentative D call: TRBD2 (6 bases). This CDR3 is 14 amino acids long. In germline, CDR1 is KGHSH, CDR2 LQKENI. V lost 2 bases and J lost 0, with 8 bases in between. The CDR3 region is CASSPGGTSYEQYF. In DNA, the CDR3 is TGTGCCAGCTCACCAGGGGGGACCTCCTACGAGCAGTACTTC.

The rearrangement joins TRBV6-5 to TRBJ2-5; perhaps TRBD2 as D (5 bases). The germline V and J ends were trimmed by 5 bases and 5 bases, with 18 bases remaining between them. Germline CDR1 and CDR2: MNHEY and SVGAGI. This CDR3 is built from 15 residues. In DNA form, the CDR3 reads TGTGCCAGCAGTCCCGAGAGGGTCGGAACGGAGACCCAGTACTTC. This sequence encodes CASSPERVGTETQYF.

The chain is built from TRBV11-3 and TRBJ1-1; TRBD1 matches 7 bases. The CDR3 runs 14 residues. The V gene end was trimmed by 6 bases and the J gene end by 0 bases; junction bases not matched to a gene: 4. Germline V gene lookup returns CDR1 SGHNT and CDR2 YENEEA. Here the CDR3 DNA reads TGTGCCAGCAGGTTGGGACAGCTGAACACTGAAGCTTTCTTT. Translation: CASRLGQLNTEAFF.

CDR3 sequence: CASSLLSGRVINEQFF. The DNA for the CDR3 is TGCGCCAGCAGCCTGCTCAGCGGGAGAGTTATCAATGAGCAGTTCTTC. The V call is TRBV5-1, the J call TRBJ2-1; TRBD2 aligns across 8 bases. The ends lost 4 bases at V and 6 bases at J; junction bases unmatched: 12. CDR1 SGHRS and CDR2 YFSETQ come from the germline V gene. CDR3 size: 16 residues.

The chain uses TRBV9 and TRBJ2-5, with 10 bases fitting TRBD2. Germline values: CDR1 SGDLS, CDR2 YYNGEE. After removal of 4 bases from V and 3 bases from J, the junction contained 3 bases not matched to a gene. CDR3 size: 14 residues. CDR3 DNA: TGTGCCAGCAGCCCCGGACTAGCGGAAGAGACCCAGTACTTC. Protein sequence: CASSPGLAEETQYF.

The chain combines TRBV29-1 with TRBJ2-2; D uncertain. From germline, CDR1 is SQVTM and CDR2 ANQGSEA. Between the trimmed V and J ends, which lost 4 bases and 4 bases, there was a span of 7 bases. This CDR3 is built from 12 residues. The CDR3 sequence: CSVVLGTGELFF. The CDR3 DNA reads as TGCAGCGTTGTCCTCGGCACCGGGGAGCTGTTTTTT.

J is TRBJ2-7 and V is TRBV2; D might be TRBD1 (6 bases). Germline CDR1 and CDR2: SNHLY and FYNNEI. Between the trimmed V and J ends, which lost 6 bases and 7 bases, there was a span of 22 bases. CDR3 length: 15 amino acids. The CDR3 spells CASRKDSSGFGEQYF. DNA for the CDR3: TGTGCCAGCAGGAAGGACAGTTCGGGCTTTGGGGAGCAGTACTTC.

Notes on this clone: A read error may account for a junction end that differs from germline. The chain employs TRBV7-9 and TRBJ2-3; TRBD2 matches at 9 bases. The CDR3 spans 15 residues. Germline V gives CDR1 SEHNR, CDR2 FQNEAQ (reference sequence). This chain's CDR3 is CASSLAAGGKCTQYF. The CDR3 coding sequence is TGTGCCAGCAGCCTAGCAGCGGGAGGTAAGTGTACGCAGTATTTT.

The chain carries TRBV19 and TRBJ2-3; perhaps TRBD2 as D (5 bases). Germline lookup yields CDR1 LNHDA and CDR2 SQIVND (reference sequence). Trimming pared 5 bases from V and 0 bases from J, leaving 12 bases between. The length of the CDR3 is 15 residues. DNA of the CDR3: TGTGCCAGTAGTCGTCTAGCTGCTAGCACAGATACGCAGTATTTT. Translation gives CASSRLAASTDTQYF.

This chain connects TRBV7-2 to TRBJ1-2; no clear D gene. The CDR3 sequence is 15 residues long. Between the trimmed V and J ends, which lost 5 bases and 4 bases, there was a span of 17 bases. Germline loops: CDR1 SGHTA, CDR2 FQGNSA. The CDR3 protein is CASSSRVPESYGYTF. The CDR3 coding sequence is TGTGCCAGCAGCAGCCGGGTCCCAGAATCCTATGGCTACACCTTC.

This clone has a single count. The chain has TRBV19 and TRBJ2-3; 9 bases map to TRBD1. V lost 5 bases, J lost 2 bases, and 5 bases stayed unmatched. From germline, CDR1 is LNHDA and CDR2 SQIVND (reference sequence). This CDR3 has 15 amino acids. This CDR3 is CASSARTGATDTQYF. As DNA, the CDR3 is TGTGCCAGTAGTGCAAGGACAGGGGCCACAGATACGCAGTATTTT. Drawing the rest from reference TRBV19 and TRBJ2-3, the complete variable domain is DGGITQSPKYLFRKEGQNVTLSCEQNLNHDAMYWYRQDPGQGLRLIYYSQIVNDFQKGDIAEGYSVSREKKESFPLTVTSAQKNPTAFYLCASSARTGATDTQYFGPGTRLTVL.

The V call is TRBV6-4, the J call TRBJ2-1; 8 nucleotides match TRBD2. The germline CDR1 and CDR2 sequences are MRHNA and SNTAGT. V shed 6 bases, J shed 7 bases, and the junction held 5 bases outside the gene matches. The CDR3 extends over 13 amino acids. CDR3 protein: CASSPTSENEQFF. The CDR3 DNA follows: TGTGCCAGCAGCCCGACTAGCGAAAATGAGCAGTTCTTC.

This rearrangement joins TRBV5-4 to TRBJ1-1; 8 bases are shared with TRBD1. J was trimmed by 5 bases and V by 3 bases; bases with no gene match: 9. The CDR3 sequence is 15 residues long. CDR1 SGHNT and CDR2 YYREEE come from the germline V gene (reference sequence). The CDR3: CASSSAKQGGTEAFF. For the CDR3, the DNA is TGTGCCAGCAGCTCCGCCAAACAGGGGGGGACTGAAGCTTTCTTT.

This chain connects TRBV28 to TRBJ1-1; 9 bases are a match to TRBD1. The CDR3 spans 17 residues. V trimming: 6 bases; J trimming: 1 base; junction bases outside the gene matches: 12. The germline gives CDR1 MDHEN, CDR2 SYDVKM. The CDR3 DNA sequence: TGTGCCAGCAGCATAAGAACAGGGGGCGCGGGGAACACTGAAGCTTTCTTT. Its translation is CASSIRTGGAGNTEAFF.